Each of the 8 T cell receptor beta chains below was sequenced from the same sample in a study of blood T cell repertoires in COVID-19. Profiled with immunoSEQ multiplex PCR; TCRdb holds only in-frame clones, not every one. The sample has more than 300,000 clones, 88% seen once. Sequences were obtained from peripheral blood. The receptors were sampled from a woman in her 70s with COVID-19, enrolled during active disease.

The rearrangement joins TRBV2 to TRBJ1-2; 11 bases are a match to TRBD1. V was pared by 3 bases and J by 6 bases, with 9 bases of the junction left unmatched. Germline loops: CDR1 SNHLY, CDR2 FYNNEI. This CDR3 is built from 16 residues. DNA of the CDR3: TGTGCCAGCAGTGATCCGGGACAGGGGGTTCAAAATGGCTACACCTTC. It specifies CASSDPGQGVQNGYTF.

V usage is TRBV9 and J usage is TRBJ1-2; a weak D match, TRBD1 (5 bases). Germline V lookup: CDR1 SGDLS, CDR2 YYNGEE. Between the trimmed V and J ends, which lost 4 bases and 4 bases, there was a span of 14 bases. The CDR3 is made up of 14 amino acids. CDR3 protein: CASSPGGSGYGYTF. As DNA, the CDR3 is TGTGCCAGCAGCCCCGGGGGGTCGGGCTATGGCTACACCTTC.

This sequence joins TRBV7-3 and TRBJ2-2; D is unclear. Trimming stripped 5 bases from V and 8 bases from J, with 9 bases between. The V gene's germline CDR1 is SGHTA and CDR2 FQGTGA. There are 12 residues in the CDR3. The CDR3: CASSLNQGELFF. The CDR3 DNA reads as TGTGCCAGCAGCCTAAATCAAGGGGAGCTGTTTTTT.

The chain recombines TRBV19 with TRBJ1-2, with 12 bases matching TRBD1. The J segment lost 6 bases and the V segment lost 3 bases, leaving 8 bases of the junction unmatched. CDR3 length equals 16 residues. From germline, CDR1 is LNHDA and CDR2 SQIVND (reference sequence). CDR3: CASSITGTGGENGYTF. CDR3 nucleotides: TGTGCCAGTAGTATTACCGGGACAGGGGGCGAAAATGGCTACACCTTC.

CDR3 nucleotides: TGTGCCAGCAGTTTAAAGGGACACCCGACCTATGGCTACACCTTC. Protein: CASSLKGHPTYGYTF. This chain connects TRBV27 to TRBJ1-2; D perhaps matches TRBD1 (6 bases). This CDR3 region has 15 residues. CDR1 is MNHEY and CDR2 is SMNVEV in the germline V gene (reference sequence). The V end lost 2 bases, the J end lost 4 bases, and 14 bases lay between the germline ends.

The chain has TRBV5-1 and TRBJ1-2, with D perhaps TRBD1 (6 bases). The CDR3 covers 14 residues. Trimming stripped 1 base from V and 4 bases from J, with 11 bases between. The germline gives CDR1 SGHRS, CDR2 YFSETQ. Written as DNA, the CDR3 is TGCGCCAGCAGCTTGACGGGGGGCGTCTATGGCTACACCTTC. Translated: CASSLTGGVYGYTF. The full variable domain, in which reference TRBV5-1 and TRBJ1-2 provide the parts outside the CDR3, is KAGVTQTPRYLIKTRGQQVTLSCSPISGHRSVSWYQQTPGQGLQFLFEYFSETQRNKGNFPGRFSGRQFSNSRSEMNVSTLELGDSALYLCASSLTGGVYGYTFGSGTRLTVV.

The V call is TRBV10-3, the J call TRBJ1-2; no clear D. CDR3 length equals 14 residues. With 5 bases removed from V and 0 bases from J, the gap between germline ends came to 10 bases. CDR1 ENHRY and CDR2 SYGVKD come from the germline V gene. The CDR3 DNA reads TGTGCCATCAGTCCCGGTTTAGCTAACTATGGCTACACCTTC. Its translation: CAISPGLANYGYTF.

CDR3 coding DNA: TGTGCCATCAGTGGGGGGGAGACGGGCTCCTACAATGAGCAGTTCTTC. It codes for CAISGGETGSYNEQFF. The genes are TRBV10-3 and TRBJ2-1; possible D gene TRBD2, 6 bases. Germline V gene sequence: CDR1 ENHRY, CDR2 SYGVKD. The germline V and J ends were trimmed by 4 bases and 0 bases, with 13 bases remaining between them. CDR3 size: 16 residues.